This T cell receptor beta chain was sequenced in a study of T cell changes during pregnancy in multiple sclerosis (dated by TCRdb to the late 2010s). Notes on the research overall: The study looked at changes in the T cell repertoire across pregnancy in women with multiple sclerosis.

The library was built by means of the immunoSEQ multiplex PCR assay. Sourced from immuneACCESS, this table was stored by TCRdb with only in-frame sequences that have V and J called. A share of the clones is absent; for the studies checked, an unresolved V gene accounts for under half, and the remainder has no known explanation. For this sample the table gives about 70,000 clones, of which 85% to 95% were detected only once. The ten top clones hold under 3.5% of the sample. V is cut by 5 bases and J by 0 bases, and the space between the germline ends is 14 bases. There are 16 amino acids in the CDR3, from cysteine to phenylalanine inclusive. Solely the CDR3 DNA is kept, with 48 bases framed from the first base. Taken from the germline V gene (reference sequence), the CDR1 and CDR2 loops are MNHEY and SMNVEV. A remark on this clone: The antigen it binds to is not known. It has no much larger one-base neighbor in the sample; base qualities were not kept.

The sequence derives from a female donor in good health, enrolled as a control in a pregnancy study. Sequencing was performed on CD8+ T cells from peripheral blood mononuclear cells, taken in the third trimester of pregnancy. The chain is assembled from TRBV27 and TRBJ1-5, with TRBD1 tentatively as D gene (6 bases match). This receptor has the CDR3 CASSHRRTDSNQPQHF. The nucleotides read TGTGCCAGCAGTCACAGACGGACAGATAGCAATCAGCCCCAGCATTTT.